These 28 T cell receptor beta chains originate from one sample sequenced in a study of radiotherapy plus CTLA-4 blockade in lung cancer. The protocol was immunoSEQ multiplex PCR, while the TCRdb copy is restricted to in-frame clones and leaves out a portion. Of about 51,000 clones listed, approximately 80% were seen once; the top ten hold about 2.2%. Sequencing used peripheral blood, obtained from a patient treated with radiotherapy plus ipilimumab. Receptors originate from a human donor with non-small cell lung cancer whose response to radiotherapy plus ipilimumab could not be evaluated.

The CDR3 here is CASSLEGQGAYAVGYTF. The CDR3 region has the DNA TGTGCCAGCAGCTTAGAGGGACAGGGGGCCTATGCGGTTGGCTACACCTTC. The chain couples TRBV7-8 to TRBJ1-2; the match to TRBD1 covers 12 bases. The CDR3 is 17 residues long. Per the germline V gene, CDR1 is SGHVS and CDR2 is FQNEAQ. V trimming: 1 base; J trimming: 7 bases; junction bases outside the gene matches: 10.

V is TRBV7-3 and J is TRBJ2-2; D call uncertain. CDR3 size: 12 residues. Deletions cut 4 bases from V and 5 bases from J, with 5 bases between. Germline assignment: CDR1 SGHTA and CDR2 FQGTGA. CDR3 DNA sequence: TGTGCCAGCAGCTCCAGGACCGGGGAGCTGTTTTTT. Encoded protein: CASSSRTGELFF. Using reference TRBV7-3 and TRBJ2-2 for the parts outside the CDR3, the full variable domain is GAGVSQTPSNKVTEKGKYVELRCDPISGHTALYWYRQSLGQGPEFLIYFQGTGAADDSGLPNDRFFAVRPEGSVSTLKIQRTERGDSAVYLCASSSRTGELFFGEGSRLTVL.

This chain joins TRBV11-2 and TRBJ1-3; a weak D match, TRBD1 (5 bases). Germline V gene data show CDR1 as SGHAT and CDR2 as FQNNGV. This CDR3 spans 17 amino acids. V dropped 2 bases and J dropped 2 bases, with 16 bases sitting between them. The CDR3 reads CASSLPLPTETGNTIYF. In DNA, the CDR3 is TGTGCCAGCAGCTTACCCCTCCCGACAGAGACTGGAAACACCATATATTTT.

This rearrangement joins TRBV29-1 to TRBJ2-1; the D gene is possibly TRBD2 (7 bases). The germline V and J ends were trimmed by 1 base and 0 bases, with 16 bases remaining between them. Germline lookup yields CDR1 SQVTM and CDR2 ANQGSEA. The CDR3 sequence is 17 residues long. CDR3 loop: CSVEGRTRGISYNEQFF. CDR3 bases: TGCAGCGTTGAAGGTAGGACTAGGGGGATCTCCTACAATGAGCAGTTCTTC.

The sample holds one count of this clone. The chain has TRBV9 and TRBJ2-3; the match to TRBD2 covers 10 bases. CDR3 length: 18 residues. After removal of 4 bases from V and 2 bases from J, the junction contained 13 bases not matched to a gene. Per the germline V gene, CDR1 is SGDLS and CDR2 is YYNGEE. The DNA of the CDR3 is TGTGCCAGCAGCCTTAGGGGCCAGCGGGGGGGCCTCACAGATACGCAGTATTTT. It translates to CASSLRGQRGGLTDTQYF.

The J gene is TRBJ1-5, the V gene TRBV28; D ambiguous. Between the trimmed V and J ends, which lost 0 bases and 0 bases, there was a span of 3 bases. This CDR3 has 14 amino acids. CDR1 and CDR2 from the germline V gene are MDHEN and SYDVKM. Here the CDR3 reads CASSLWSSNQPQHF. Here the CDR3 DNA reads TGTGCCAGCAGTTTATGGAGTAGCAATCAGCCCCAGCATTTT.

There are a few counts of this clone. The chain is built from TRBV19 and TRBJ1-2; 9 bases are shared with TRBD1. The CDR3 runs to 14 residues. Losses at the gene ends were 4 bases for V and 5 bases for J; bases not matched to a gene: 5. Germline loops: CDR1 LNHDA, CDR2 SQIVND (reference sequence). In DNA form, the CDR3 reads TGTGCCAGTAGTACATACAGGGGGCAATATGGCTACACCTTC. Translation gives CASSTYRGQYGYTF.

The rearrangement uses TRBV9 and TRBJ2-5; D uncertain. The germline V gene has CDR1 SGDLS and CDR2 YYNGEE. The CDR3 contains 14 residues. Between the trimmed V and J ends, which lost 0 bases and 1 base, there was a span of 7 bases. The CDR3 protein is CASSVGSGQETQYF. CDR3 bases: TGTGCCAGCAGCGTAGGCTCCGGCCAAGAGACCCAGTACTTC.

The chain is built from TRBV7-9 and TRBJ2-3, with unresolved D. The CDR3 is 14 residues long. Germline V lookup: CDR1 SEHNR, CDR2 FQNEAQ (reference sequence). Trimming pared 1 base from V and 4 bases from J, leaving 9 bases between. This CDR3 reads CASSLGGKADTQYF. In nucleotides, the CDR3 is TGTGCCAGCAGCTTAGGAGGAAAGGCAGATACGCAGTATTTT. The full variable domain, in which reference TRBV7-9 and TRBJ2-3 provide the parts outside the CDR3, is DTGVSQNPRHKITKRGQNVTFRCDPISEHNRLYWYRQTLGQGPEFLTYFQNEAQLEKSRLLSDRFSAERPKGSFSTLEIQRTEQGDSAMYLCASSLGGKADTQYFGPGTRLTVL.

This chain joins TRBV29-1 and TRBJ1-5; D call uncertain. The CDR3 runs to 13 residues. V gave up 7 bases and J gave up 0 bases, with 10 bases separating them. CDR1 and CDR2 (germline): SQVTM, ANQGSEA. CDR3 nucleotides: TGCAGCGCCGCGAGGGATAGCAATCAGCCCCAGCATTTT. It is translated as CSAARDSNQPQHF.

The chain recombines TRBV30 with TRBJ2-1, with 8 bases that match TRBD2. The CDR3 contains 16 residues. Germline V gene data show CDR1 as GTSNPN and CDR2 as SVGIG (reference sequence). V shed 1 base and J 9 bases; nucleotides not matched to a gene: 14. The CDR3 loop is CAWSELMRGARGEQFF. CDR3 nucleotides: TGTGCCTGGAGTGAGTTGATGCGGGGGGCGCGGGGTGAGCAGTTCTTC.

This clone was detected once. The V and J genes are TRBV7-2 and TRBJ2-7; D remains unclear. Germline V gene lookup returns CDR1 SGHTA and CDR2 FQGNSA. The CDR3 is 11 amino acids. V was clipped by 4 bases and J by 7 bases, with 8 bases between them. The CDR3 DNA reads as TGTGCCAGCAGCTCCCTCTTGGAGCAGTACTTC. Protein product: CASSSLLEQYF.

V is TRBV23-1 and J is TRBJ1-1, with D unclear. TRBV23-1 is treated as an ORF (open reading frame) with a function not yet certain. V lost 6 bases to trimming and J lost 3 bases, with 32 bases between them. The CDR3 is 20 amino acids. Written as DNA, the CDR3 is TGCGCCAGCAGCCTCCCTATAGCACGATCTAACGACGGAGACTACACTGAAGCTTTCTTT. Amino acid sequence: CASSLPIARSNDGDYTEAFF.

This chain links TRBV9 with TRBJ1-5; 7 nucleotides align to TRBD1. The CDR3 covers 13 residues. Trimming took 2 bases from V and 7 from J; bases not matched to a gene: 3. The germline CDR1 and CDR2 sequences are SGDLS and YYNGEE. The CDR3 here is CASSVGQDQPQHF. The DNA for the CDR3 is TGTGCCAGCAGCGTCGGACAGGACCAGCCCCAGCATTTT. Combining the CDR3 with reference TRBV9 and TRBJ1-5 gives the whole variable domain DSGVTQTPKHLITATGQRVTLRCSPRSGDLSVYWYQQSLDQGLQFLIQYYNGEERAKGNILERFSAQQFPDLHSELNLSSLELGDSALYFCASSVGQDQPQHFGDGTRLSIL.

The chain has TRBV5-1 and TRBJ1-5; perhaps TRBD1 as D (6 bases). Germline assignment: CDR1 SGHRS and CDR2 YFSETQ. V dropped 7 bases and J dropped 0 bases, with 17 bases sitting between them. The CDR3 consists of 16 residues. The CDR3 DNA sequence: TGCGCCAGCGGAGTGCAGGGGACGAATAGCAATCAGCCCCAGCATTTT. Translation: CASGVQGTNSNQPQHF.

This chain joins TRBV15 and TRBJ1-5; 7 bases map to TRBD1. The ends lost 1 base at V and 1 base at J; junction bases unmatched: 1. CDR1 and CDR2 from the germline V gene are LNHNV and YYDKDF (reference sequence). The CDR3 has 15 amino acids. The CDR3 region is CATSRGGGSNQPQHF. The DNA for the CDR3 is TGTGCCACCAGCAGAGGAGGGGGCAGCAATCAGCCCCAGCATTTT. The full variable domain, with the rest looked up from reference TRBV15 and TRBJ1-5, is DAMVIQNPRYQVTQFGKPVTLSCSQTLNHNVMYWYQQKSSQAPKLLFHYYDKDFNNEADTPDNFQSRRPNTSFCFLDIRSPGLGDTAMYLCATSRGGGSNQPQHFGDGTRLSIL.

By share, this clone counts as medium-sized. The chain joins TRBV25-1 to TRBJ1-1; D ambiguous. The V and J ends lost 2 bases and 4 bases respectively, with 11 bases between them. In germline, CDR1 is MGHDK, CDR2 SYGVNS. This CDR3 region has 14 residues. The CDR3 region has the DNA TGTGCCAGCAGTGAACCTACGGAGGCCACTGAAGCTTTCTTT. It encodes CASSEPTEATEAFF.

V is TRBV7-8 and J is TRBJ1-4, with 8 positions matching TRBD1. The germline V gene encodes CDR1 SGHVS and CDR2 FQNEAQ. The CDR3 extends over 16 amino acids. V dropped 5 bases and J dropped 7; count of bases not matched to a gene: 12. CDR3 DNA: TGTGCCAGCAGCGCGGGACAGGTACTGAGGGGTGAAAAACTGTTTTTT. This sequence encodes CASSAGQVLRGEKLFF.

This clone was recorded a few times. CDR3 loop: CATQGWRAAGYF. The DNA for the CDR3 is TGTGCCACCCAAGGGTGGCGGGCGGCGGGGTATTTT. The rearrangement joins TRBV6-1 to TRBJ2-3, with D maybe TRBD2 (5 bases). V was trimmed by 10 bases and J by 14 bases, leaving 22 bases between them. Germline V gives CDR1 MNHNS, CDR2 SASEGT. The CDR3 loop spans 12 amino acids.

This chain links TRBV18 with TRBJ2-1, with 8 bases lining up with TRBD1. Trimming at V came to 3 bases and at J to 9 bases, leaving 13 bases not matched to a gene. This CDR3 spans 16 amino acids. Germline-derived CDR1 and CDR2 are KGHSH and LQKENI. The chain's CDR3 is CASSPSGQGGNGEQFF. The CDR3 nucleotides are TGTGCCAGCTCACCGTCCGGACAGGGAGGTAATGGTGAGCAGTTCTTC.

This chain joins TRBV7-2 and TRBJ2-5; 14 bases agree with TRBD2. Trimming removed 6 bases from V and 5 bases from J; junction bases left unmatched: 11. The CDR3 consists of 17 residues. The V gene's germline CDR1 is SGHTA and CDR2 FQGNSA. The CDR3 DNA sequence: TGTGCCAGCAGGCTGAGACTAGCGGGGGGGCCACGGGAGACCCAGTACTTC. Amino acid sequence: CASRLRLAGGPRETQYF.

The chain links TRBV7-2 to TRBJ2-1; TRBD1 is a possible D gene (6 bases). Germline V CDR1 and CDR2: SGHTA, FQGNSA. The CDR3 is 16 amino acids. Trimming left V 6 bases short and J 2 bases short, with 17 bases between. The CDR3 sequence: CASSKQGRNTYNEQFF. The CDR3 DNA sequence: TGTGCCAGCAGTAAACAGGGCCGAAATACCTACAATGAGCAGTTCTTC.

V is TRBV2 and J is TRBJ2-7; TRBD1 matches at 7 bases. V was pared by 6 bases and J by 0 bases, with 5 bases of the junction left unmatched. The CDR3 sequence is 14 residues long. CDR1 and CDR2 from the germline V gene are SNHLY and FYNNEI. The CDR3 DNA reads TGTGCCAGCAGCGAACAGGGGACCTCCTACGAGCAGTACTTC. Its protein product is CASSEQGTSYEQYF.

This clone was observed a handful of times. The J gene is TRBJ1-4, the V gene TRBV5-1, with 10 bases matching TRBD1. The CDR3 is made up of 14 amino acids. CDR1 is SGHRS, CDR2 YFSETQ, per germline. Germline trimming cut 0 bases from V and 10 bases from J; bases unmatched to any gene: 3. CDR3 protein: CASSLGDRGGKLFF. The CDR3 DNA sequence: TGCGCCAGCAGCTTGGGGGACAGGGGCGGAAAACTGTTTTTT.

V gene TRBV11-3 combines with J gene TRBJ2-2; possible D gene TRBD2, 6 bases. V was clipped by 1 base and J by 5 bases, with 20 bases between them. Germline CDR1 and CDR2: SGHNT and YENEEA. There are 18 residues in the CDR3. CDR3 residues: CASSLVYQGGMGTGELFF. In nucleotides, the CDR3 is TGTGCCAGCAGCTTAGTGTATCAGGGAGGTATGGGAACCGGGGAGCTGTTTTTT.

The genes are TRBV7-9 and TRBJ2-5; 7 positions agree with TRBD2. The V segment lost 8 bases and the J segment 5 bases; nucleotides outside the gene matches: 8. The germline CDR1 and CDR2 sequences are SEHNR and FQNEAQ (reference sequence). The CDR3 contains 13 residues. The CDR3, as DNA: TGTGCCAGCTCGCTAGGCGGGAGTGAGACCCAGTACTTC. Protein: CASSLGGSETQYF.

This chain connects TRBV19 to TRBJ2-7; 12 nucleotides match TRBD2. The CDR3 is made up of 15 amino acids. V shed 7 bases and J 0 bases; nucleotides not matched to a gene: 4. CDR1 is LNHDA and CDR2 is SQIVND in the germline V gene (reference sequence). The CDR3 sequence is CASTPGLAGSYEQYF. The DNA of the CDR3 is TGTGCCAGTACCCCGGGACTAGCGGGCTCCTACGAGCAGTACTTC.

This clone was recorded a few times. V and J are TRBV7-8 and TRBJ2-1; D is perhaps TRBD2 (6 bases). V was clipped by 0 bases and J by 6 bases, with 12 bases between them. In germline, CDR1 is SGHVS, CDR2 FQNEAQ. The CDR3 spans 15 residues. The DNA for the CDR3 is TGTGCCAGCAGCTTAGCTTCGAGGGGAGGCAATGAGCAGTTCTTC. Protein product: CASSLASRGGNEQFF.